The clone carrying this T cell receptor beta chain was found once. This CDR3 comprises 8 residues. Looked up from germline, CDR1 is GTSNPN and CDR2 is SVGIG (reference sequence). Trimming took 7 bases from V and 5 from J, leaving 2 bases between them. Assay: immunoSEQ multiplex PCR; the TCRdb copy retains only in-frame clones and omits some. The table has more than 65,000 clones, nearly 98% seen once; the top ten hold 0.29%. The data belong to a study of technical replicates of blood from a few donors. The sequenced sample consisted of T cells isolated from PBMCs. V is TRBV30 and J is TRBJ1-2; D uncertain. This clonotype originated in a human donor in good health. CDR3 coding DNA: TGTGCCTTATATGGCTACACCTTC. Its protein product is CALYGYTF.